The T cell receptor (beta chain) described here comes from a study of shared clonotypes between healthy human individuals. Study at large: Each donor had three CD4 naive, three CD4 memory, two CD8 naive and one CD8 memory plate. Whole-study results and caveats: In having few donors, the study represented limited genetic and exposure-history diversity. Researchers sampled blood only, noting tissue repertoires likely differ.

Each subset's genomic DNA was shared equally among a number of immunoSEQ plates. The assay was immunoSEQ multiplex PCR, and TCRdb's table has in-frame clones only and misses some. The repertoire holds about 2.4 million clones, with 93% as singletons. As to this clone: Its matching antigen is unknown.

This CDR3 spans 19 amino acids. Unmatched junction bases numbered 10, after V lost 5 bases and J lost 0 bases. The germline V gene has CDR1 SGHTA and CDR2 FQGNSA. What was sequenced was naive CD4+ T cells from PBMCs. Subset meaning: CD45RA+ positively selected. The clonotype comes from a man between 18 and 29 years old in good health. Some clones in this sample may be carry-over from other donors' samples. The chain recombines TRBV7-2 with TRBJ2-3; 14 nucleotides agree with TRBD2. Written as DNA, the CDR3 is TGTGCCAGCAGCCGGAGCCGGGGACTAGCGGGAGCCAGCACAGATACGCAGTATTTT. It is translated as CASSRSRGLAGASTDTQYF. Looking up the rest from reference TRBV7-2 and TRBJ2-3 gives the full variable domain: GAGVSQSPSNKVTEKGKDVELRCDPISGHTALYWYRQSLGQGLEFLIYFQGNSAPDKSGLPSDRFSAERTGGSVSTLTIQRTQQEDSAVYLCASSRSRGLAGASTDTQYFGPGTRLTVL.